This TCR beta chain is from a study of beta chain features in type 1 diabetes. Whole-study context: Patients did not differ from healthy donors in age, gender or cell yield.

Points on this clone: What it binds is unknown.

The V gene end was trimmed by 0 bases and the J gene end by 2 bases; junction bases not matched to a gene: 7. The V gene's germline CDR1 is SGHDN and CDR2 FVKESK. This CDR3 is built from 17 residues. Each donor gave one heparinised blood draw averaging around 120 mL. Study-wide findings and caveats: Shorter TCRB CDR3s, moderately but significantly so, marked every one of the four CD4+ subsets in Type 1 diabetes patients. It was among patients, rather than healthy donors, that naive, central memory and Treg TCRB repertoires appeared more similar.

All of the isolated RNA was reverse transcribed, so expressed TCRB transcripts were sequenced. Roughly 3.4 million reads per sample on average were obtained from naive, central memory and regulatory T cell samples. Using immunoSEQ multiplex PCR, the repertoire was profiled, and TCRdb retains in-frame clones only, with some absent. The sample has 150,000 or so clones, approximately 62% seen once. Sequencing used naive CD4+ T cells from blood. The receptor was derived from a man between 25 and 39 years old with type 1 diabetes. The chain has TRBV14 and TRBJ2-3; 8 nucleotides agree with TRBD1. CDR3 in DNA: TGTGCCAGCAGCCAAGATTGGGCAGGGGGCTCCACAGATACGCAGTATTTT. Translating it yields CASSQDWAGGSTDTQYF.